Listed below are T cell receptor beta chains from one sample, sequenced in a study of blood T cell repertoires in COVID-19. Libraries were prepared by immunoSEQ multiplex PCR; TCRdb keeps only in-frame clonotypes and omits some of them. The table shows about 180,000 clones, with about 89% occurring only once. Sequenced sample: peripheral blood. These receptors all come from a man aged 18 to 35 who had recovered from COVID-19. The CDR3 runs from the conserved cysteine through the conserved F or W. A D gene is named only where the DNA matches it firmly. A row's size may be missing; if present it is once, few, many or a size class.

cdr3_nt | cdr3_aa | clone_size | d_call | j_call | v_call
TGTGCCAGCAGGCCTAGAGCGACGGGGGAGACCCAGTACTTC | CASRPRATGETQYF | NA | NA | TRBJ2-5 | TRBV2
TGTGCCAGCAGGTCGACTAGCGGGTCCTACGAGCAGTACTTC | CASRSTSGSYEQYF | NA | TRBD2 | TRBJ2-7 | TRBV27
TGTGCCAGTAGTATAGCAGCGGGAGGTCAGAGAGAGCAGTTCTTC | CASSIAAGGQREQFF | NA | TRBD2 | TRBJ2-1 | TRBV19
TGTGCCAGCAGCCAAGGGACAGCGACCTACAATGAGCAGTTCTTC | CASSQGTATYNEQFF | NA | NA | TRBJ2-1 | TRBV14
TGTGCCAGCAGTAGGACCGGGACTAGCGGGTTCGATGAGCAGTTCTTC | CASSRTGTSGFDEQFF | NA | TRBD2 | TRBJ2-1 | TRBV6-6
TGTGCCAGCAGTTGGGTGATCGGGACAGGGAGTCTTGAGACCCAGTACTTC | CASSWVIGTGSLETQYF | NA | TRBD1 | TRBJ2-5 | TRBV6-2/TRBV6-3
TGTGCCAGCAGACCTTGGACAGGGGTGTTATACGAGCAGTACTTC | CASRPWTGVLYEQYF | NA | TRBD1 | TRBJ2-7 | TRBV6-2/TRBV6-3
TGTGCCAGCGGCGACAGGGGGCCTAAGGCCCAGCATTTT | CASGDRGPKAQHF | few | TRBD1 | TRBJ1-5 | TRBV19
TGTGCCAGCAGCAATTCAGGACAGGGGTCGAGACAGCCCCAGCATTTT | CASSNSGQGSRQPQHF | NA | TRBD1 | TRBJ1-5 | TRBV7-9
TGCGCCAGCAGCGCGGAAACAGGGTATGGCTACACCTTC | CASSAETGYGYTF | NA | NA | TRBJ1-2 | TRBV5-1
TGTGCCAGCAGCTTACTGACTAGCGGGCATTCCTACGAGCAGTACTTC | CASSLLTSGHSYEQYF | NA | TRBD2 | TRBJ2-7 | TRBV7-9
TGTGCCAGCAGTCCGCCGATACTAGCGGGGGCCTACGAGCAGTACTTC | CASSPPILAGAYEQYF | few | TRBD2 | TRBJ2-7 | TRBV6-2/TRBV6-3